This T cell receptor (beta chain) originates from a study of T cells in Graves' hyperthyroidism and ophthalmopathy. The investigators amplified TCR beta CDR3 regions from RNA transcripts. With the HTBI primer set, the TCR CDR3 went through a first round of RT-PCR. TCRdb re-derived calls from the multiplex PCR reads in MiXCR, one entry per CDR3 protein. The sample has about 400,000 distinct CDR3 sequences, roughly 15% seen once; the top ten hold roughly a fifth. This clonotype came up many times. V trimming: 1 base; J trimming: 3 bases; junction bases outside the gene matches: 7. The CDR3 loop spans 15 amino acids. The germline V gene encodes CDR1 DFQATT and CDR2 SNEGSKA (reference sequence).

Sequencing input: blood. The V call is TRBV20-1, the J call TRBJ2-7, with 9 bases identical to TRBD1. The source of this sequence is a woman aged 55-69 years with Graves' ophthalmopathy. Here the CDR3 DNA reads TGCAGTGCTAGAGCTATGGGACAGGGTGGCTACGAGCAGTACTTC. Amino acids: CSARAMGQGGYEQYF.